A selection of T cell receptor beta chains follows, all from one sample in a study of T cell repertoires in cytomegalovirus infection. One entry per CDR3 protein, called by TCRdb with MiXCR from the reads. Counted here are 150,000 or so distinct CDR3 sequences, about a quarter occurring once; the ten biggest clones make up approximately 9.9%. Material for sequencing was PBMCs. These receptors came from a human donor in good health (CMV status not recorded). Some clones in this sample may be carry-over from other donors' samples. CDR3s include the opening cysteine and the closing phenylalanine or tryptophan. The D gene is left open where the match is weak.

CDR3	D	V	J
CASSLGRGPTDTQYF	TRBD1	TRBV12-3/TRBV12-4	TRBJ2-3
CASRLSGGPTEQYF	TRBD1	TRBV23-1	TRBJ2-7
CASSFLDRDTGELFF	TRBD1	TRBV7-8	TRBJ2-2
CATDANMNTEAFF	.	TRBV28	TRBJ1-1
CASIRFQGTDTQYF	.	TRBV12-3/TRBV12-4	TRBJ2-3
CASSLATLGNEQFF	.	TRBV28	TRBJ2-1
CSVGGSGRMNGELFF	TRBD2	TRBV29-1	TRBJ2-2
CASSSQGARYEQYF	TRBD1	TRBV7-9	TRBJ2-7
CASSLEMREGRQYF	TRBD2	TRBV7-2	TRBJ2-7
CASSPYNVMTGITEAFF	TRBD1	TRBV5-5	TRBJ1-1
CASSHHGGRVQPQHF	.	TRBV14	TRBJ1-5
CASSPAGNGGETQYF	.	TRBV11-2	TRBJ2-5